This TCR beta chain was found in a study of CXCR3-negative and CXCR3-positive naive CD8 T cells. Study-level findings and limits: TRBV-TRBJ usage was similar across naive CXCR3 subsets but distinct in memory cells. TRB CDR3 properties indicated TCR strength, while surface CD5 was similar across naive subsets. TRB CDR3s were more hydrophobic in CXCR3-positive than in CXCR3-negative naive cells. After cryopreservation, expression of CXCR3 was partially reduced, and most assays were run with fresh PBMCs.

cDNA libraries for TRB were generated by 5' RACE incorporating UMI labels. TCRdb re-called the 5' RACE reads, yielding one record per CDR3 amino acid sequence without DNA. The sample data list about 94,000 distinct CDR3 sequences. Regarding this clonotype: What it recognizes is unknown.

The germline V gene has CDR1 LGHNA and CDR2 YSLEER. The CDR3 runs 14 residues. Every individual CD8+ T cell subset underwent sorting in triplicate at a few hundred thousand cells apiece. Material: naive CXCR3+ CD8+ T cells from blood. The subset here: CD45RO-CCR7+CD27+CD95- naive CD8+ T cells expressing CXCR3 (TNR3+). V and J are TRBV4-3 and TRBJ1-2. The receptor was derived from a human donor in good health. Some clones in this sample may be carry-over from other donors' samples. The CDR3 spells CASSQDFQVYGYTF.